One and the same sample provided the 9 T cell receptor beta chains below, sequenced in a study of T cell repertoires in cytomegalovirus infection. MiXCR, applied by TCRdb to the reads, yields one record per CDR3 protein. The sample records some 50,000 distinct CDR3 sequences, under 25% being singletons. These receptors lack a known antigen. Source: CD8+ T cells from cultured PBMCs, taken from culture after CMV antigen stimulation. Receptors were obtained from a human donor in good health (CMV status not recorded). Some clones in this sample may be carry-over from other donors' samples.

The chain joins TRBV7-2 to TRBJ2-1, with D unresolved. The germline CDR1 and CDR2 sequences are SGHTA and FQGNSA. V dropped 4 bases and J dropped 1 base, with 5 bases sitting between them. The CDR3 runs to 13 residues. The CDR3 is CASSYVSYNEQFF. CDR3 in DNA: TGTGCCAGCAGCTACGTATCCTACAATGAGCAGTTCTTC. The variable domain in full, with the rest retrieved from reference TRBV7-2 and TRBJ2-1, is GAGVSQSPSNKVTEKGKDVELRCDPISGHTALYWYRQSLGQGLEFLIYFQGNSAPDKSGLPSDRFSAERTGGSVSTLTIQRTQQEDSAVYLCASSYVSYNEQFFGPGTRLTVL.

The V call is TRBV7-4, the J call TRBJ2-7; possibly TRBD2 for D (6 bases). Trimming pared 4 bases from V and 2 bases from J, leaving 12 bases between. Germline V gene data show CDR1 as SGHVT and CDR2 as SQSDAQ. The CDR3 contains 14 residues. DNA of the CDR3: TGTGCCAGCAGCTCCCGGGGGAGGCCCTACGAGCAGTACTTC. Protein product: CASSSRGRPYEQYF.

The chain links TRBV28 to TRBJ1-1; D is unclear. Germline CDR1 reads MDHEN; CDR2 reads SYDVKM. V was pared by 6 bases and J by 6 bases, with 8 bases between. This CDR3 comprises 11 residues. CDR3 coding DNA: TGTGCCAGCAGAGGGAAGCCTGAAGCTTTCTTT. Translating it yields CASRGKPEAFF.

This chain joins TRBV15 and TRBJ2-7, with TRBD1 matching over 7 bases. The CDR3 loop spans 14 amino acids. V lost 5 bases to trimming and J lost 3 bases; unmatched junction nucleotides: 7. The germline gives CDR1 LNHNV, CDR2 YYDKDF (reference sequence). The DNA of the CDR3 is TGTGCCACCAGCGAACGACAGGGAGACTACGAGCAGTACTTC. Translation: CATSERQGDYEQYF.

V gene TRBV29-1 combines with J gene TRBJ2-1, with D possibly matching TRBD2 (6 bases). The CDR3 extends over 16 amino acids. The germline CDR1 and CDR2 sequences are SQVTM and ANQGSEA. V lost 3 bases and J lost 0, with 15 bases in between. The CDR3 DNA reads TGCAGCGTTGAGGGAGGCACCCTGAGCTCCTACAATGAGCAGTTCTTC. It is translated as CSVEGGTLSSYNEQFF.

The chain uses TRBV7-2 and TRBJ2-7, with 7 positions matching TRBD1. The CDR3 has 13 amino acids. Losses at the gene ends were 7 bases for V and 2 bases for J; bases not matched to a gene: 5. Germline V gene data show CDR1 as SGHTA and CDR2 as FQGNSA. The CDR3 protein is CASTGDSPYEQYF. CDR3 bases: TGTGCCAGCACCGGGGACAGTCCCTACGAGCAGTACTTC.

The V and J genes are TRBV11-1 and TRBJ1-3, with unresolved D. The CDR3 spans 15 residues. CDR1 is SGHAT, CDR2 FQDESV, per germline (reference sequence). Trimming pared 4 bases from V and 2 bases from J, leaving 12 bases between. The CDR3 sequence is CASSSNWETGNTIYF. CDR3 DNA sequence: TGTGCCAGCAGCTCAAACTGGGAAACTGGAAACACCATATATTTT.

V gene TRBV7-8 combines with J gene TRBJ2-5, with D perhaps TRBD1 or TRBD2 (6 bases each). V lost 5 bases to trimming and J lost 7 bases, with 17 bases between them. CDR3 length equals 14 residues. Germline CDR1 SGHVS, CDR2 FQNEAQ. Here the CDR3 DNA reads TGTGCCAGCAGCCCCCTGGAGGGGGAGGTGACCCAGTACTTC. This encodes CASSPLEGEVTQYF.

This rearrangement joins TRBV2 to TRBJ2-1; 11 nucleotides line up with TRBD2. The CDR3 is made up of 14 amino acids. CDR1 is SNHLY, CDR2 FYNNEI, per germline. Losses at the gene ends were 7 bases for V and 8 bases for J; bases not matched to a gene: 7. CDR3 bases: TGTGCCAGCATTGTACTAGCGGGAGATTATGAGCAGTTCTTC. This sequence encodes CASIVLAGDYEQFF. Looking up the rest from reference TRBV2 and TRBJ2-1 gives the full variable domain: EPEVTQTPSHQVTQMGQEVILRCVPISNHLYFYWYRQILGQKVEFLVSFYNNEISEKSEIFDDQFSVERPDGSNFTLKIRSTKLEDSAMYFCASIVLAGDYEQFFGPGTRLTVL.